A single sample is the source of the 8 T cell receptor beta chains below, sequenced in a study of CD8 T cells in ankylosing spondylitis. Each CDR3 protein is one row after TCRdb ran MiXCR on the 5' RACE reads. Among about 300,000 distinct CDR3 sequences listed, 20% were seen once. Source material: blood, either unsorted or a sorted T cell fraction (not recorded which). The receptors were sampled from a female donor with ankylosing spondylitis or in good health (not recorded which).

This clonotype showed up many times. The chain employs TRBV20-1 and TRBJ2-1, with D uncertain. The CDR3 loop spans 14 amino acids. Trimming left V 6 bases short and J 0 bases short, with 12 bases between. CDR1 is DFQATT, CDR2 SNEGSKA, per germline (reference sequence). CDR3 nucleotide sequence: TGCAGTGCCCCGAACGCTCGCTCCTACAATGAGCAGTTCTTC. It codes for CSAPNARSYNEQFF.

The chain combines TRBV12-3 or TRBV12-4 with TRBJ2-2; tentative D call: TRBD1 (6 bases). V dropped 6 bases and J dropped 8 bases, with 19 bases sitting between them. The CDR3 is 15 residues long. The chain's CDR3 is CASRETGALVGELFF. For the CDR3, the DNA is TGTGCCAGCAGGGAGACAGGCGCTTTGGTTGGGGAGCTGTTTTTT.

In its sample, this clonotype was seen a few times. This chain links TRBV6-2 or TRBV6-3 with TRBJ1-5; no definite D call. Trimming removed 5 bases from V and 5 bases from J, with 22 bases in between. The germline V gene encodes CDR1 MNHEY and CDR2 SVGEGT. This CDR3 comprises 17 residues. The CDR3 DNA reads as TGTGCCAGCAGTCTCCCCTTTGGGCGACACGGGGATCAGCCCCAGCATTTT. The encoded protein is CASSLPFGRHGDQPQHF.

This clonotype was detected a few times. This chain links TRBV15 with TRBJ2-2; D is unclear. This CDR3 region has 13 residues. Trimming cost V 3 bases and J 4 bases, with 6 bases left between them. CDR1 LNHNV and CDR2 YYDKDF come from the germline V gene (reference sequence). The CDR3 protein is CATSRVGTGELFF. The CDR3 DNA reads TGTGCCACCAGCAGGGTTGGCACCGGGGAGCTGTTTTTT.

Many counts were recorded for this clonotype. The V call is TRBV4-3, the J call TRBJ1-2, with D possibly TRBD1 on 5 matching bases. CDR1 LGHNA and CDR2 YSLEER come from the germline V gene. V was trimmed by 0 bases and J by 8 bases, leaving 16 bases between them. The CDR3 is 15 amino acids. CDR3 loop: CASSQDPRDYVGYTF. DNA for the CDR3: TGCGCCAGCAGCCAAGATCCCAGGGATTATGTAGGCTACACCTTC.

This clonotype was seen a few times. DNA for the CDR3: TGTGCCAGCAGCCAAGACACGGACATTCAGTACTTC. It encodes CASSQDTDIQYF. The chain joins TRBV3-1 to TRBJ2-4; D is undetermined. This CDR3 spans 12 amino acids. CDR1 is LGHDT, CDR2 YNNKEL, per germline (reference sequence). V lost 0 bases to trimming and J lost 8 bases, with 5 bases between them.

In its sample, this clonotype was seen many times. The V and J genes are TRBV7-3 and TRBJ2-2; D gene unclear. The V gene lost 2 bases and the J gene lost 8 bases, with 12 bases spanning the gap. The CDR3 covers 14 residues. Per germline, CDR1 SGHTA and CDR2 FQGTGA. The CDR3 is CASSLSSRGGELFF. CDR3 DNA sequence: TGTGCCAGCAGCTTATCTTCCCGAGGAGGGGAGCTGTTTTTT.

This clonotype was observed a few times. CDR3 sequence reads: CASSPVEGRRGYTF. DNA of the CDR3: TGTGCCAGCAGTCCCGTGGAGGGTCGTCGGGGCTACACCTTC. The chain joins TRBV12-3 or TRBV12-4 to TRBJ1-2; D uncertain. The CDR3 contains 14 residues. V was pared by 5 bases and J by 8 bases, with 18 bases between.